The 3 T cell receptor beta chains presented below share a single source sample, sequenced in a study of blood T cell repertoires in COVID-19. Some clones are missing from TCRdb's copy, which holds only in-frame ones; the method was immunoSEQ multiplex PCR. The sample carries about 200,000 clones, around 90% recorded once. Sequencing was done on a sample of PBMCs or T cells enriched from blood (not recorded which). Receptors originate from a woman aged 18 to 35 who had recovered from COVID-19.

The chain links TRBV21-1 to TRBJ2-4; the table's D call TRBD1 went unverified against the DNA. TRBV21-1 is shown as a pseudogene. The CDR3 length is 15 residues. The CDR3 bases are TGTGCCAGCAGCAACAGGAACCTAGCCAAAAACATTCAGTACTTC. Translating it yields CASSNRNLAKNIQYF.

The rearrangement joins TRBV7-9 to TRBJ1-4; 8 nucleotides line up with TRBD1. Germline values: CDR1 SEHNR, CDR2 FQNEAQ (reference sequence). CDR3 length: 14 residues. J lost 6 bases, V lost 4 bases, and 4 bases had no gene match. The CDR3 DNA reads as TGTGCCAGCAGCTCCGGACAGGGTCATGAAAAACTGTTTTTT. It encodes CASSSGQGHEKLFF.

The count of this clone is one. V usage is TRBV30 and J usage is TRBJ1-1; D gene unclear. Germline V lookup: CDR1 GTSNPN, CDR2 SVGIG (reference sequence). Trimming took 1 base from V and 1 from J, leaving 10 bases between them. The CDR3 spans 14 residues. CDR3 sequence reads: CAWSGDNSNTEAFF. The CDR3 DNA reads TGTGCCTGGAGTGGTGACAATTCGAACACTGAAGCTTTCTTT.